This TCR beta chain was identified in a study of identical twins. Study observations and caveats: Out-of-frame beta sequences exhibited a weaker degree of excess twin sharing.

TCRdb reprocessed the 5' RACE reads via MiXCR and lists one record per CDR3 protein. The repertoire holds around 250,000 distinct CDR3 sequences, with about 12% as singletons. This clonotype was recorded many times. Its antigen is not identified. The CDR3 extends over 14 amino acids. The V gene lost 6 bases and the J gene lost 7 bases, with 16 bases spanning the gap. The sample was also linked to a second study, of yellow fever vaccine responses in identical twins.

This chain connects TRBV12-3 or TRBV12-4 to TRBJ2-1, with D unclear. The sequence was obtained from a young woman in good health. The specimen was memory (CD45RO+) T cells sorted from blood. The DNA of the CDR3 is TGTGCCAGCAGGATAGCCATTCGTACAAATGAGCAGTTCTTC. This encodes CASRIAIRTNEQFF.